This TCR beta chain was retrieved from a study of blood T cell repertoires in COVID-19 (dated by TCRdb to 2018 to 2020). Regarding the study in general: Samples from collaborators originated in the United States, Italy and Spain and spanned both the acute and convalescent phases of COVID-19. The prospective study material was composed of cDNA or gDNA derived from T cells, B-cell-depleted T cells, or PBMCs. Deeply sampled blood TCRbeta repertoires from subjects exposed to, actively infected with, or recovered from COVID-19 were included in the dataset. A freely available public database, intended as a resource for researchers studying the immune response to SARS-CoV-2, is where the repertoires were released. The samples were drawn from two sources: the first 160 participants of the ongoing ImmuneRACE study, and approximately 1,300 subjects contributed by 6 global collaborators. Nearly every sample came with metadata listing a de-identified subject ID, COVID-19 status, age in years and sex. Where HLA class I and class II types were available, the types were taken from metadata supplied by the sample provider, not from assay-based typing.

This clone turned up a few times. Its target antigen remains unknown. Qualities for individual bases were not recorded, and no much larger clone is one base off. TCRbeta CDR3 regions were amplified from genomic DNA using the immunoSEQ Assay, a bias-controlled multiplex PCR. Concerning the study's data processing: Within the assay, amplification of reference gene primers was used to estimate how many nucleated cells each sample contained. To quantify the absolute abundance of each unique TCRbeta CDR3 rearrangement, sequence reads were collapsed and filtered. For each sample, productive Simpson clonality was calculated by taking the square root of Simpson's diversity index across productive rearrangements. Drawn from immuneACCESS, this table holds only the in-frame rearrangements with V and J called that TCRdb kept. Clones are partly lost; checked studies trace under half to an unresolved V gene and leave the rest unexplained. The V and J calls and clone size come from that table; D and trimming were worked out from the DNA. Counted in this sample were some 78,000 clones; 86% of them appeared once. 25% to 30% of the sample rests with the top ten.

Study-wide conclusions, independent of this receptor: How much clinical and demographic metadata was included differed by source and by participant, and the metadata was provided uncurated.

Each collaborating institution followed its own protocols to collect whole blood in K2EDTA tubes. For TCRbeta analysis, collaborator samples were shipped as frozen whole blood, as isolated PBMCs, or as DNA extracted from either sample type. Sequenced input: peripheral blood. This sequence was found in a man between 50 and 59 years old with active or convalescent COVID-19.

The DNA is TGTGCCAGCAGTGAACCGGGAAGCACAGATACGCAGTATTTT. The resulting protein is CASSEPGSTDTQYF. The chain uses TRBV6-1 and TRBJ2-3; TRBD2 is a possible D gene, resting on 5 matching bases. CDR1 and CDR2 (MNHNS, SASEGT) derive from the germline V gene. V and J lose 2 bases and 0 bases, and a span of 6 bases separates them. The CDR3 sequence holds 14 residues, the cysteine and phenylalanine included. Only the CDR3 region is kept as DNA, spanning 42 bases read in frame from base 1.